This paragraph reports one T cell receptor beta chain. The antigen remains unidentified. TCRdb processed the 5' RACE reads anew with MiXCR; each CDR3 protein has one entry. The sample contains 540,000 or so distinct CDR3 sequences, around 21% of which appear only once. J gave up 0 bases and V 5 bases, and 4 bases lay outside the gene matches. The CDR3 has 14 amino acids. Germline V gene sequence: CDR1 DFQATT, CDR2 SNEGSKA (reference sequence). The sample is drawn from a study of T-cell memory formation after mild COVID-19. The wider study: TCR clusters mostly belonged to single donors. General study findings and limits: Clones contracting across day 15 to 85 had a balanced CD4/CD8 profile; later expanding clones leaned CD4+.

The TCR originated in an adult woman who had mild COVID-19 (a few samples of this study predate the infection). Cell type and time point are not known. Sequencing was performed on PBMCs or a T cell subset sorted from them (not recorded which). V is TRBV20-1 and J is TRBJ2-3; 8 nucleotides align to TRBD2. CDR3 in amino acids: CSAGAGGSTDTQYF. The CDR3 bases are TGCAGTGCTGGCGCGGGGGGAAGCACAGATACGCAGTATTTT.